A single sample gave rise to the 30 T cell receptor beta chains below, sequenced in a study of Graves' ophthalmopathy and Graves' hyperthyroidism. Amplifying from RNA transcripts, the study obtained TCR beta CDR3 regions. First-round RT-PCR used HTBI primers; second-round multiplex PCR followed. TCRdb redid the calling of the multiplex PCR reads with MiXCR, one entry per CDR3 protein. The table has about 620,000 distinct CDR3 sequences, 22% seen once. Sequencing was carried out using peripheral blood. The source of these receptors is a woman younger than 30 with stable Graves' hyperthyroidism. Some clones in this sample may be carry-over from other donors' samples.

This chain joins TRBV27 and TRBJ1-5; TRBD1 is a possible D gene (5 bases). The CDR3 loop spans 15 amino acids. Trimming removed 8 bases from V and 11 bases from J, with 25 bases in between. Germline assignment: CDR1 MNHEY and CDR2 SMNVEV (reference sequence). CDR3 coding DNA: TGTGCCAGCGGGGATCCGGGGACCCGGAGGAGGGCCCAGCATTTT. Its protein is CASGDPGTRRRAQHF.

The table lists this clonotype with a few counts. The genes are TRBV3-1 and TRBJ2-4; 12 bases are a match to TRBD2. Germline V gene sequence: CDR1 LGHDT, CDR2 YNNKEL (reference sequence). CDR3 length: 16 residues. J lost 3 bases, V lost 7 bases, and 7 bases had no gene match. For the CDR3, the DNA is TGTGCCAGCACTAAGACTAGCGGGAGTCGCAAAAACATTCAGTACTTC. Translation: CASTKTSGSRKNIQYF.

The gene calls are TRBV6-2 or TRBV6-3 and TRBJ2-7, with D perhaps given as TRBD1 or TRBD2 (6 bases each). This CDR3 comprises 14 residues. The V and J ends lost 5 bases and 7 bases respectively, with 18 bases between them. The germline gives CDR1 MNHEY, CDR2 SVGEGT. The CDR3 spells CASSDGLTGREQYF. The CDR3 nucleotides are TGTGCCAGCAGTGACGGACTAACAGGGAGAGAGCAGTACTTC.

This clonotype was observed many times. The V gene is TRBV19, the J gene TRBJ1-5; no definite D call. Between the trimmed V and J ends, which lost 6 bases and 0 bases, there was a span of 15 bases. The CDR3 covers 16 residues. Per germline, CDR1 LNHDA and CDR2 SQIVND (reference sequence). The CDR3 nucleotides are TGTGCCAGTAGAAGTGGGAGACCCCATAGCAATCAGCCCCAGCATTTT. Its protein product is CASRSGRPHSNQPQHF.

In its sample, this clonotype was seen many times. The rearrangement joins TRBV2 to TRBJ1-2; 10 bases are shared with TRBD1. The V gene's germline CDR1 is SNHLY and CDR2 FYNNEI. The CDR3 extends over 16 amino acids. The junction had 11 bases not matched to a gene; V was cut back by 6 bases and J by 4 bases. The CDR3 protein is CASRNPPRTGGYGYTF. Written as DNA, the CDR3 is TGTGCCAGCAGGAACCCCCCTAGGACAGGGGGCTATGGCTACACCTTC.

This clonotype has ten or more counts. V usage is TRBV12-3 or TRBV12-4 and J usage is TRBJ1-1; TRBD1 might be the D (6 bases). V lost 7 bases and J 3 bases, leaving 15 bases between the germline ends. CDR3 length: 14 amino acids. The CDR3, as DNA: TGTGCCAGCACCGGGGGCGTGGGGCACACTGAAGCTTTCTTT. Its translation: CASTGGVGHTEAFF.

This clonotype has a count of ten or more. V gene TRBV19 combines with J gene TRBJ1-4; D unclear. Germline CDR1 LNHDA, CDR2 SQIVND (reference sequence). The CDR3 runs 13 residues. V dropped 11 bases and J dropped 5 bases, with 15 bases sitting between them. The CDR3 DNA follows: TGTGCCCCAGCGGCCTATAACAATGAAAAACTGTTTTTT. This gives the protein CAPAAYNNEKLFF.

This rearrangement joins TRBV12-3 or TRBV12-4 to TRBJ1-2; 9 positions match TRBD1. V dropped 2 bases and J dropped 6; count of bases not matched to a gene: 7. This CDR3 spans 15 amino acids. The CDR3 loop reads CASSLYRDRVDGYTF. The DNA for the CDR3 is TGTGCCAGCAGTTTATACCGGGACAGGGTTGATGGCTACACCTTC.

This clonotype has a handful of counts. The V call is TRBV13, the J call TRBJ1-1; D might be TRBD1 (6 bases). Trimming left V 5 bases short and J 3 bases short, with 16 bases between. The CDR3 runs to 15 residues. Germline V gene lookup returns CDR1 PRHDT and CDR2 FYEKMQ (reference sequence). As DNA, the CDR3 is TGTGCCAGCAGCCTACCAGGGGAATCGTACACTGAAGCTTTCTTT. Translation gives CASSLPGESYTEAFF.

CDR3 bases: TGTGCCAGTTACGCATTTGGAAGGGGTGTTTCACCCCTCCACTTT. This sequence encodes CASYAFGRGVSPLHF. The chain links TRBV6-1 to TRBJ1-6; tentative D call: TRBD1 (5 bases). With 9 bases removed from V and 9 bases from J, the gap between germline ends came to 21 bases. CDR3 length: 15 amino acids. CDR1 is MNHNS and CDR2 is SASEGT in the germline V gene.

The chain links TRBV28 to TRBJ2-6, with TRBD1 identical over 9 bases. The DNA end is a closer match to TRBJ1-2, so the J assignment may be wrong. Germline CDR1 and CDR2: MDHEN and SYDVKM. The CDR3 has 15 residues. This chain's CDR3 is CASSPRGQGLRGYTF. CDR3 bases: TGTGCCAGCAGTCCGCGGGGACAGGGCCTGAGAGGCTACACCTTC.

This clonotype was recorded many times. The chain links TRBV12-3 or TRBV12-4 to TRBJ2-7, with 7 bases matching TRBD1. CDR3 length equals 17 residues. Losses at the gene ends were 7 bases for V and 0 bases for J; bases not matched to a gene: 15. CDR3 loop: CASTPLPGTASSYEQYF. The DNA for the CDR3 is TGTGCCAGCACCCCCCTCCCAGGGACAGCTAGCTCCTACGAGCAGTACTTC.

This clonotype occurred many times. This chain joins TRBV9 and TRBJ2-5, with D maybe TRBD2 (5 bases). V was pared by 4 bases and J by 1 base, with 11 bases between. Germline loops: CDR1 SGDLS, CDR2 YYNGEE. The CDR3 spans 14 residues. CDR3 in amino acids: CASSPKRFQETQYF. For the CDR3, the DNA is TGTGCCAGCAGCCCGAAGCGGTTCCAAGAGACCCAGTACTTC.

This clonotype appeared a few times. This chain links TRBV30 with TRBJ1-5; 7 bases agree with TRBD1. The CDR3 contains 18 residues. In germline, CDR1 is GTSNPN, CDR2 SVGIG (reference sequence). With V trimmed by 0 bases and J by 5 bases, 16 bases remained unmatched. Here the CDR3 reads CAWSVNRGLETRDQPQHF. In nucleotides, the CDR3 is TGTGCCTGGAGTGTGAACAGGGGTTTAGAAACCCGGGATCAGCCCCAGCATTTT.

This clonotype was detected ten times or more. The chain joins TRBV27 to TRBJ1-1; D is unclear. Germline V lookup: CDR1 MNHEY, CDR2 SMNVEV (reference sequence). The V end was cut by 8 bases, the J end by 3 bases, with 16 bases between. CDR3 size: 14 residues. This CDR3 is CASGVAPWDTEAFF. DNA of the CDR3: TGTGCCAGCGGAGTGGCGCCCTGGGACACTGAAGCTTTCTTT.

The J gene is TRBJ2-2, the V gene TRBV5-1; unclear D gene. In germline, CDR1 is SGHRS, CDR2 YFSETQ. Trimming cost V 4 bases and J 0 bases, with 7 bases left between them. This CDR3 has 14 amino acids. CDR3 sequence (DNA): TGCGCCAGCAGCCCCTACACGAACACCGGGGAGCTGTTTTTT. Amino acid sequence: CASSPYTNTGELFF.

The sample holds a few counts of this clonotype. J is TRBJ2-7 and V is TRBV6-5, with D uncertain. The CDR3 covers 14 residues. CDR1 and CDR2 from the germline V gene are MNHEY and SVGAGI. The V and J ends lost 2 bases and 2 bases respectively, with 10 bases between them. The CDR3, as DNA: TGTGCCAGCAGTTACGCCGTTGAAGCCTACGAGCAGTACTTC. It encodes CASSYAVEAYEQYF.

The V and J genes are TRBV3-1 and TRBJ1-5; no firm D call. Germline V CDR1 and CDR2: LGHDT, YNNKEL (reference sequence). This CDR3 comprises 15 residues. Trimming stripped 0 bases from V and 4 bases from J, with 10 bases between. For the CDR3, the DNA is TGTGCCAGCAGCCAAGACGGGATATTAAATCAGCCCCAGCATTTT. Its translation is CASSQDGILNQPQHF.

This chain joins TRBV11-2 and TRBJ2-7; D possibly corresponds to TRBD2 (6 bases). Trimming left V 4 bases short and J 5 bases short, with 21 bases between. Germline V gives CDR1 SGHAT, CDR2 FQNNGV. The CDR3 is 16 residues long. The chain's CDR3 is CASSSGPGKGEDEQYF. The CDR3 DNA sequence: TGTGCCAGCAGCTCGGGACCAGGAAAAGGGGAGGACGAGCAGTACTTC.

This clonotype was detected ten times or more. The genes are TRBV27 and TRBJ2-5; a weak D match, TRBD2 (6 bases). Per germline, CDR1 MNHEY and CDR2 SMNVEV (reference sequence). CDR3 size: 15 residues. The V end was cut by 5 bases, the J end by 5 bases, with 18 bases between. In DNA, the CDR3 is TGTGCCAGCAGTCCCGGGACTGCCCGCAGGGAGACCCAGTACTTC. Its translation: CASSPGTARRETQYF.

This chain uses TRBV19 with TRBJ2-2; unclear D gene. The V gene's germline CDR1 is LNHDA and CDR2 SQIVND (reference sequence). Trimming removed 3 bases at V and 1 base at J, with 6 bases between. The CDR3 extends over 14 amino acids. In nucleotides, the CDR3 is TGTGCCAGTAGTATCGATGGGAACACCGGGGAGCTGTTTTTT. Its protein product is CASSIDGNTGELFF.

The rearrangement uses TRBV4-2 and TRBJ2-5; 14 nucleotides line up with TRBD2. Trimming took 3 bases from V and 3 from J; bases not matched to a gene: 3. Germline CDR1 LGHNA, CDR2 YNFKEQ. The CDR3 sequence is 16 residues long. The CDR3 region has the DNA TGTGCCAGCAGCCAGCGGGGACTAGCGGGAGAAGAGACCCAGTACTTC. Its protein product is CASSQRGLAGEETQYF.

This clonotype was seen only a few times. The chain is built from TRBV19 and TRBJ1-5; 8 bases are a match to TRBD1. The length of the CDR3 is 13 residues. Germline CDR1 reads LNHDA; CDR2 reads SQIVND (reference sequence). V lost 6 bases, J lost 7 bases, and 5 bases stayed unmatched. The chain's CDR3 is CASRPDRVQPQHF. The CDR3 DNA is TGTGCCAGTAGACCGGACAGGGTACAGCCCCAGCATTTT.

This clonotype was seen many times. The CDR3 DNA sequence: TGCAGCGTGCGAGGACAGTCCTACGAGCAGTACTTC. Translation: CSVRGQSYEQYF. The chain recombines TRBV29-1 with TRBJ2-7; weak D call: TRBD1 (6 bases). Germline V lookup: CDR1 SQVTM, CDR2 ANQGSEA. V lost 6 bases, J lost 1 base, and 10 bases lay in between. CDR3 size: 12 residues.

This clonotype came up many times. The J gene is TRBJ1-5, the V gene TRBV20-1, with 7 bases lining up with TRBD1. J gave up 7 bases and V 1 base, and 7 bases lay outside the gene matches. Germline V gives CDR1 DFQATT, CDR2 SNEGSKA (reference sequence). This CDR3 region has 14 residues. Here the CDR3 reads CSARGGTVGQPQHF. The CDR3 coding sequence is TGCAGTGCTAGAGGAGGGACAGTAGGCCAGCCCCAGCATTTT.

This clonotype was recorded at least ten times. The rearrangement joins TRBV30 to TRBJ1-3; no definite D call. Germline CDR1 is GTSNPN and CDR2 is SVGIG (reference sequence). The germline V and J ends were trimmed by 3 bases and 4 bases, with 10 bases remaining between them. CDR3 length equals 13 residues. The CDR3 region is CAWRHKSGNTIYF. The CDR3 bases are TGTGCCTGGAGACACAAGTCAGGAAACACCATATATTTT.

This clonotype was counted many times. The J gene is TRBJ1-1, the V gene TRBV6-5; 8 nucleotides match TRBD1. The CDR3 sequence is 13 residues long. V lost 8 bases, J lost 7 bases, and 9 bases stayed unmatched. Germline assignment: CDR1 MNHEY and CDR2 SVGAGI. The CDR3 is CASSRTGQGEAFF. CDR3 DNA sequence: TGTGCCAGCTCAAGGACAGGGCAGGGTGAAGCTTTCTTT.

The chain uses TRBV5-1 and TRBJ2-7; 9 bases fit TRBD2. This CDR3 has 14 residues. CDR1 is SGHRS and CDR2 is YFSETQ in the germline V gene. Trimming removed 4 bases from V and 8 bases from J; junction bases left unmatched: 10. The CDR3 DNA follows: TGCGCCAGCAGCACCCTAGGGACTAGCTCGCAGCAGTACTTC. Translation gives CASSTLGTSSQQYF.

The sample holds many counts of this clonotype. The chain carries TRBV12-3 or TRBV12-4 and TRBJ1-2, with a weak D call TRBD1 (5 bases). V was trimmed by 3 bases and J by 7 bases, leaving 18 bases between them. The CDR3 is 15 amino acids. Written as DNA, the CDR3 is TGTGCCAGCAGTTTTCCCGGGACGAAAACGGGTGGCTACACCTTC. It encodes CASSFPGTKTGGYTF.

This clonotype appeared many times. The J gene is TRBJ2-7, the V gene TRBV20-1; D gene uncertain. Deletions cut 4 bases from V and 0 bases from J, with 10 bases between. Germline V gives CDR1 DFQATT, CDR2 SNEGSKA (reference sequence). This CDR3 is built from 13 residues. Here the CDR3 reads CSATQSGSYEQYF. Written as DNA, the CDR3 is TGCAGTGCTACGCAGTCGGGCTCCTACGAGCAGTACTTC.